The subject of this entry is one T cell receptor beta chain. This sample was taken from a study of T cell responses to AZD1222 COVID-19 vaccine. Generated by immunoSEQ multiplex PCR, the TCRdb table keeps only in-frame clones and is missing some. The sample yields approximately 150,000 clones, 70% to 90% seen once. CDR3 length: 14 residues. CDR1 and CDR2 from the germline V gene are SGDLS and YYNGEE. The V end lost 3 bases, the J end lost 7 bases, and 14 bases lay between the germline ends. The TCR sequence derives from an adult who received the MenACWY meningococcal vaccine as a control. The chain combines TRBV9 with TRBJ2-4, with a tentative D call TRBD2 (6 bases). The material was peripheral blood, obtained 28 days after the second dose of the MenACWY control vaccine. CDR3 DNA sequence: TGTGCCAGCAGCGCAACGGAGGGAATTAACATTCAGTACTTC. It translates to CASSATEGINIQYF.